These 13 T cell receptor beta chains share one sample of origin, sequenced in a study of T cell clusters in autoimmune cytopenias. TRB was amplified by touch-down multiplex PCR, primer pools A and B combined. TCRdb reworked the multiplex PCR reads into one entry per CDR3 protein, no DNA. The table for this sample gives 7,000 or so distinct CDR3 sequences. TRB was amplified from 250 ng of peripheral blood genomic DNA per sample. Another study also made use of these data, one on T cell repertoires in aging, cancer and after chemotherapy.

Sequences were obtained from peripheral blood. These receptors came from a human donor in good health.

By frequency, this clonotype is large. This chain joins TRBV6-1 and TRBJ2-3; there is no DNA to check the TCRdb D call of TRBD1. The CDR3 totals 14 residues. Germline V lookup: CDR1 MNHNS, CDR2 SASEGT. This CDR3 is CASSEEAGKDTQYF.

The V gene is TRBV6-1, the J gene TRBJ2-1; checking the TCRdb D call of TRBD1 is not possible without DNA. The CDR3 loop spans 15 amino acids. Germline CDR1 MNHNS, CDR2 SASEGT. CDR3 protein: CASSLGGASYNEQFF.

CDR3 loop: CASALAQLSNQPQHF. The chain joins TRBV12-3 or TRBV12-4 to TRBJ1-5; the D call of TRBD1 rests on TCRdb alone, since no DNA is present to check it. The CDR3 sequence is 15 residues long.

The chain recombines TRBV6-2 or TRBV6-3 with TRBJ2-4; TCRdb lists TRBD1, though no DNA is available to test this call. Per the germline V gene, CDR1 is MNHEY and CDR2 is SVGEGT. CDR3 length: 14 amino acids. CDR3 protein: CASSTGSAKNIQYF.

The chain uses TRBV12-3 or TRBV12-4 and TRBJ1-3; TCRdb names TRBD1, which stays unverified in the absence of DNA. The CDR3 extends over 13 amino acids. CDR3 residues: CASSLAGDRTIYF.

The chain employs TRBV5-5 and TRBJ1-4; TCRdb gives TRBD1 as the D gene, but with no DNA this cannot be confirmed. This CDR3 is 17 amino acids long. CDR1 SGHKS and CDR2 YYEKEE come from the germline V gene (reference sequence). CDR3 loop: CASSLWEYRGRVEKLFF.

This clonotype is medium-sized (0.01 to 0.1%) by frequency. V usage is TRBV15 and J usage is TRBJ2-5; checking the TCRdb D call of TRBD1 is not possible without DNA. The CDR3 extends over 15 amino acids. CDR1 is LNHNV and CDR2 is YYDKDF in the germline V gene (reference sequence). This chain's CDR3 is CATSRGTGDQETQYF.

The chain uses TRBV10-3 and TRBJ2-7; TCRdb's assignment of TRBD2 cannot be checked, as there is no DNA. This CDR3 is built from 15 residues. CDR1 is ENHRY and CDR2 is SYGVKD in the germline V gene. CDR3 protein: CAISGLAGRSYEQYF.

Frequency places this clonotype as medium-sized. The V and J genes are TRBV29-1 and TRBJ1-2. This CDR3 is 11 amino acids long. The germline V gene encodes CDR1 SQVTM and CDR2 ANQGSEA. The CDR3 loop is CSVGQNYGYTF.

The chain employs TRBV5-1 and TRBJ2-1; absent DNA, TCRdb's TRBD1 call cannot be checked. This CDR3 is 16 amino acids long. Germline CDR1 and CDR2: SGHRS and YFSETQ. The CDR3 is CASSLGWAGHYNEQFF.

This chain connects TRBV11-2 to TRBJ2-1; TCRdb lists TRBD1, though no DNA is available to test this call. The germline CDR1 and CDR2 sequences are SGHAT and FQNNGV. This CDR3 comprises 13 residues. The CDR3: CASSLGGHNEQFF.

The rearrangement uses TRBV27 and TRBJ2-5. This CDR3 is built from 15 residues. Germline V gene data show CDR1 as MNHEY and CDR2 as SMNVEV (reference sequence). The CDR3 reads CASSLSLGSWETQYF.

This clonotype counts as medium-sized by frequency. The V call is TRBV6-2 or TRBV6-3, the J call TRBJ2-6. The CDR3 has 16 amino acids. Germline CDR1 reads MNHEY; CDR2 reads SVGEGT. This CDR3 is CASSYGYRGGANVLTF.